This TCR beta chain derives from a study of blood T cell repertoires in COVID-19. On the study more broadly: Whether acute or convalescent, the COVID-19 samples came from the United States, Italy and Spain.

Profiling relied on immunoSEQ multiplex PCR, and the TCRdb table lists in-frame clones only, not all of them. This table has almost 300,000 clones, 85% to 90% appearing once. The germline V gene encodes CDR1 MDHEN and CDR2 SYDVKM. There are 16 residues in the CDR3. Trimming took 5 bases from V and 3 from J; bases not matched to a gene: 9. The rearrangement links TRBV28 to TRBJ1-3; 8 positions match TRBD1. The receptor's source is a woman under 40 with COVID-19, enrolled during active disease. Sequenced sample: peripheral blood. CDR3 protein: CASSAPGGAVGNTIYF. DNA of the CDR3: TGTGCCAGCAGTGCCCCAGGGGGCGCCGTTGGAAACACCATATATTTT.